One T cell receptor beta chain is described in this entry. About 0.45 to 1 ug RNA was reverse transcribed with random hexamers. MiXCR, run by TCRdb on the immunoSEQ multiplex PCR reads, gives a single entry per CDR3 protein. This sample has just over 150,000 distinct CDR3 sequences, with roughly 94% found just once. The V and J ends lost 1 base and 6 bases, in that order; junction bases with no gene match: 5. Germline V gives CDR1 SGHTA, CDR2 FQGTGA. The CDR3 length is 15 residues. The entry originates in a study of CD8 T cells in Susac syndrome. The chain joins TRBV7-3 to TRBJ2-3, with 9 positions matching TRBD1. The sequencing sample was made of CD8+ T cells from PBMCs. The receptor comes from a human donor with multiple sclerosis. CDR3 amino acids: CASSLIATGGDTQYF. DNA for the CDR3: TGTGCCAGCAGCTTAATCGCGACAGGGGGTGATACGCAGTATTTT. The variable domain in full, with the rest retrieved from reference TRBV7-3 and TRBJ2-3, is GAGVSQTPSNKVTEKGKYVELRCDPISGHTALYWYRQSLGQGPEFLIYFQGTGAADDSGLPNDRFFAVRPEGSVSTLKIQRTERGDSAVYLCASSLIATGGDTQYFGPGTRLTVL.